Below, 10 T cell receptor beta chains from the same sample are listed, as sequenced in a study of control samples from healthy donors and cancer patients. The assay was immunoSEQ multiplex PCR, and TCRdb's table has in-frame clones only and misses some. Of about 160,000 clones listed, roughly 89% were seen once; the top ten hold around 12%. The specimen was blood. All receptors come from a man between 25 and 39 years old in good health.

The chain has TRBV19 and TRBJ2-7; the match to TRBD2 covers 9 bases. The length of the CDR3 is 15 residues. The V segment lost 2 bases and the J segment 2 bases; nucleotides outside the gene matches: 4. Germline loops: CDR1 LNHDA, CDR2 SQIVND (reference sequence). CDR3 bases: TGTGCCAGTAGTATAAGCCGCGGGGGGGCCTACGAGCAGTACTTC. Translation: CASSISRGGAYEQYF. The complete variable domain, with remaining parts taken from reference TRBV19 and TRBJ2-7, reads DGGITQSPKYLFRKEGQNVTLSCEQNLNHDAMYWYRQDPGQGLRLIYYSQIVNDFQKGDIAEGYSVSREKKESFPLTVTSAQKNPTAFYLCASSISRGGAYEQYFGPGTRLTVT.

The rearrangement uses TRBV5-5 and TRBJ2-6; D remains unclear. Looked up from germline, CDR1 is SGHKS and CDR2 is YYEKEE (reference sequence). V lost 4 bases and J 0 bases, leaving 8 bases between the germline ends. The CDR3 totals 15 residues. CDR3 protein: CASSPSTSGANVLTF. The DNA for the CDR3 is TGTGCCAGCAGCCCCTCAACCTCTGGGGCCAACGTCCTGACTTTC.

CDR3 bases: TGTGCCTCCCGGGGCGGGGCCAACACTGAAGCTTTCTTT. Its protein is CASRGGANTEAFF. This sequence joins TRBV24-1 and TRBJ1-1, with a tentative D call TRBD1 (5 bases). Germline V gene data show CDR1 as KGHDR and CDR2 as SFDVKD. Deletions cut 12 bases from V and 2 bases from J, with 15 bases between. This CDR3 is built from 13 residues.

This chain uses TRBV11-1 with TRBJ2-7; D may be TRBD2 (5 bases). CDR1 and CDR2 (germline): SGHAT, FQDESV (reference sequence). Trimming cost V 1 base and J 6 bases, with 10 bases left between them. The CDR3 totals 13 residues. CDR3 sequence (DNA): TGTGCCAGCAGCTTAGTGAGGGCGAGCGAGCAGTACTTC. Translating gives CASSLVRASEQYF.

The sample holds a few counts of this clone. V gene TRBV30 combines with J gene TRBJ1-1; 8 bases fit TRBD1. CDR1 and CDR2 (germline): GTSNPN, SVGIG (reference sequence). Trimming removed 5 bases from V and 4 bases from J; junction bases left unmatched: 3. CDR3 length equals 12 residues. This chain's CDR3 is CAWGQGGTEAFF. CDR3 bases: TGTGCCTGGGGACAGGGAGGCACTGAAGCTTTCTTT. Full variable domain (missing parts from reference TRBV30 and TRBJ1-1): SQTIHQWPATLVQPVGSPLSLECTVEGTSNPNLYWYRQAAGRGLQLLFYSVGIGQISSEVPQNLSASRPQDRQFILSSKKLLLSDSGFYLCAWGQGGTEAFFGQGTRLTVV.

The rearrangement uses TRBV14 and TRBJ1-3; TRBD1 might be the D (5 bases). V shed 4 bases and J shed 4 bases, with 14 bases lying between them. The CDR3 totals 15 residues. Germline V gives CDR1 SGHDN, CDR2 FVKESK. CDR3 bases: TGTGCCAGCAGCCCCTTACTCCAGGGAGGAAACACCATATATTTT. It translates to CASSPLLQGGNTIYF.

The chain is built from TRBV29-1 and TRBJ1-5; D unresolved. Per germline, CDR1 SQVTM and CDR2 ANQGSEA. Trimming cost V 5 bases and J 2 bases, with 13 bases left between them. CDR3 length equals 14 residues. CDR3 loop: CSVTDSPGNQPQHF. In DNA, the CDR3 is TGCAGCGTTACAGATTCCCCTGGCAATCAGCCCCAGCATTTT. The full variable domain, its missing parts supplied by reference TRBV29-1 and TRBJ1-5, is SAVISQKPSRDICQRGTSLTIQCQVDSQVTMMFWYRQQPGQSLTLIATANQGSEATYESGFVIDKFPISRPNLTFSTLTVSNMSPEDSSIYLCSVTDSPGNQPQHFGDGTRLSIL.

The V call is TRBV3-1 (or the pseudogene TRBV3-2), the J call TRBJ2-7, with 9 bases lining up with TRBD1. V lost 1 base, J lost 1 base, and 2 bases stayed unmatched. The CDR3 is made up of 15 amino acids. The germline V gene encodes CDR1 LGHDT and CDR2 YNNKEL (reference sequence). DNA of the CDR3: TGTGCCAGCAGCCAAGGACAGGGGGGGTCCTACGAGCAGTACTTC. It specifies CASSQGQGGSYEQYF.

This clone was detected once. This chain joins TRBV29-1 and TRBJ2-1; TRBD1 aligns across 7 bases. After removal of 5 bases from V and 3 bases from J, the junction contained 10 bases not matched to a gene. Germline V gene sequence: CDR1 SQVTM, CDR2 ANQGSEA. The CDR3 loop spans 15 amino acids. CDR3 DNA sequence: TGCAGCGTTACCAAACAGGGGAACTTCTACAATGAGCAGTTCTTC. This codes for CSVTKQGNFYNEQFF.

The chain carries TRBV11-2 and TRBJ1-6; the D gene is possibly TRBD1 (5 bases). Trimming pared 5 bases from V and 9 bases from J, leaving 11 bases between. CDR1 is SGHAT and CDR2 is FQNNGV in the germline V gene. This CDR3 has 13 amino acids. DNA of the CDR3: TGTGCCAGCAGCCCCCGGGACGGTTCACCCCTCCACTTT. Encoded protein: CASSPRDGSPLHF.